The 12 T cell receptor beta chains given below trace back to one sample, sequenced in a study of OX40 agonist ivuxolimab in advanced cancers. Assay: immunoSEQ multiplex PCR; the TCRdb copy retains only in-frame clones and omits some. The top ten hold 0.82% of the sample, which has 100,000 or so clones, approximately 91% seen once. Source: CD4+ or CD8+ T cells sorted from blood, taken in a trial of the OX40 agonist ivuxolimab. The receptor set was obtained from an adult with an advanced solid tumor such as melanoma, head and neck, liver or kidney cancer.

V gene TRBV19 combines with J gene TRBJ2-7; 9 nucleotides line up with TRBD1. This CDR3 has 15 amino acids. From germline, CDR1 is LNHDA and CDR2 SQIVND (reference sequence). V shed 4 bases, J shed 1 base, and the junction held 5 bases outside the gene matches. CDR3 in DNA: TGTGCCAGTAGTACGCTGGGACAGGGATCCTACGAGCAGTACTTC. It specifies CASSTLGQGSYEQYF.

The chain links TRBV7-8 to TRBJ2-7; D perhaps matches TRBD1 (7 bases). The CDR3 runs to 15 residues. Trimming shortened V by 2 bases and J by 6 bases, and 17 bases separated the two germline ends. Germline CDR1 SGHVS, CDR2 FQNEAQ. CDR3 coding DNA: TGTGCCAGCAGCTTAAGTTCAGGGGGGAAAGGCGAGCAGTACTTC. Residues: CASSLSSGGKGEQYF.

The rearrangement links TRBV28 to TRBJ2-7; the D is unclear. V gave up 6 bases and J gave up 3 bases, with 18 bases separating them. This CDR3 is 15 amino acids long. Germline-derived CDR1 and CDR2 are MDHEN and SYDVKM. DNA for the CDR3: TGTGCCAGCAGCCCCCTTTCGCGCCGGTACTACGAGCAGTACTTC. Protein: CASSPLSRRYYEQYF.

The chain carries TRBV5-6 and TRBJ1-1, with D perhaps matching TRBD1 (5 bases). Per the germline V gene, CDR1 is SGHDT and CDR2 is YYEEEE. CDR3 size: 15 residues. V lost 1 base and J 0 bases, leaving 10 bases between the germline ends. The CDR3 loop reads CASSLWGVLNTEAFF. The CDR3 DNA sequence: TGTGCCAGCAGCTTGTGGGGGGTTCTGAACACTGAAGCTTTCTTT. The full variable domain, its missing parts supplied by reference TRBV5-6 and TRBJ1-1, is DAGVTQSPTHLIKTRGQQVTLRCSPKSGHDTVSWYQQALGQGPQFIFQYYEEEERQRGNFPDRFSGHQFPNYSSELNVNALLLGDSALYLCASSLWGVLNTEAFFGQGTRLTVV.

Here the CDR3 DNA reads TGCGCCAGCAGCAACCGACTAGCGGGAGGGAACAATGAGCAGTTCTTC. Translation: CASSNRLAGGNNEQFF. V gene TRBV5-1 combines with J gene TRBJ2-1, with 14 bases fitting TRBD2. Germline lookup yields CDR1 SGHRS and CDR2 YFSETQ. This CDR3 spans 16 amino acids. The J segment lost 5 bases and the V segment lost 4 bases, leaving 5 bases of the junction unmatched.

The V call is TRBV5-5, the J call TRBJ2-1; 11 bases are shared with TRBD2. The CDR3 length is 16 residues. Per germline, CDR1 SGHKS and CDR2 YYEKEE (reference sequence). J lost 9 bases, V lost 4 bases, and 12 bases had no gene match. CDR3 loop: CASSPGSALAGGEQFF. The CDR3 DNA reads as TGTGCCAGCAGCCCCGGAAGCGCCCTAGCGGGAGGTGAGCAGTTCTTC.

V is TRBV18 and J is TRBJ1-6, with 12 bases identical to TRBD1. With V trimmed by 3 bases and J by 6 bases, 3 bases remained unmatched. The CDR3 consists of 16 residues. Germline CDR1 is KGHSH and CDR2 is LQKENI. The CDR3 protein is CASSPGTGGGNSPLHF. The DNA of the CDR3 is TGTGCCAGCTCACCCGGGACAGGGGGCGGTAATTCACCCCTCCACTTT. The full variable domain, completed using reference TRBV18 and TRBJ1-6, is NAGVMQNPRHLVRRRGQEARLRCSPMKGHSHVYWYRQLPEEGLKFMVYLQKENIIDESGMPKERFSAEFPKEGPSILRIQQVVRGDSAAYFCASSPGTGGGNSPLHFGNGTRLTVT.

The V gene is TRBV6-5, the J gene TRBJ1-2, with 8 positions matching TRBD1. Germline assignment: CDR1 MNHEY and CDR2 SVGAGI. Unmatched junction bases numbered 7, after V lost 4 bases and J lost 6 bases. This CDR3 is built from 14 residues. The CDR3 region is CASSSPGGRNGYTF. CDR3 in DNA: TGTGCCAGCAGTTCCCCAGGGGGCCGGAATGGCTACACCTTC.

This clone occurred a few times. V usage is TRBV4-1 and J usage is TRBJ1-2; 8 bases are shared with TRBD1. The length of the CDR3 is 13 residues. V shed 5 bases, J shed 4 bases, and the junction held 3 bases outside the gene matches. Looked up from germline, CDR1 is MGHRA and CDR2 is YSYEKL. The CDR3 coding sequence is TGCGCCAGCAGCTCCGGACAGGGCTATGGCTACACCTTC. Residues: CASSSGQGYGYTF.

The chain recombines TRBV30 with TRBJ2-7; D gene unclear. Germline loops: CDR1 GTSNPN, CDR2 SVGIG (reference sequence). CDR3 length: 14 residues. Deletions cut 2 bases from V and 2 bases from J, with 13 bases between. As DNA, the CDR3 is TGTGCCTGGAGTCCCCTGGGCGGACCCTACGAGCAGTACTTC. The encoded protein is CAWSPLGGPYEQYF.

This chain connects TRBV28 to TRBJ2-1, with 7 bases fitting TRBD2. This CDR3 has 14 residues. Per the germline V gene, CDR1 is MDHEN and CDR2 is SYDVKM. The V gene end was trimmed by 6 bases and the J gene end by 3 bases; junction bases not matched to a gene: 5. The CDR3 loop reads CASSAGVNYNEQFF. CDR3 nucleotide sequence: TGTGCCAGCAGCGCGGGAGTAAACTACAATGAGCAGTTCTTC.

The chain combines TRBV28 with TRBJ1-1; 8 positions match TRBD1. Germline CDR1 reads MDHEN; CDR2 reads SYDVKM. J was trimmed by 1 base and V by 6 bases; bases with no gene match: 7. The CDR3 has 15 residues. This chain's CDR3 is CASSLITGGNTEAFF. The DNA for the CDR3 is TGTGCCAGCAGCCTTATAACAGGGGGGAACACTGAAGCTTTCTTT.